This T cell receptor (beta chain) was observed in a study of blood T cell repertoires in COVID-19. Germline V gene sequence: CDR1 SGHTA, CDR2 FQGTGA. CDR3 length equals 15 residues. V gave up 3 bases and J gave up 0 bases, with 9 bases separating them. Profiled with immunoSEQ multiplex PCR; TCRdb holds only in-frame clones, not every one. The sample has about 200,000 clones; about nine tenths are singletons. The TCR comes from a man between 60 and 70 years old who had recovered from COVID-19. The V and J genes are TRBV7-3 and TRBJ2-1, with D perhaps TRBD1 (5 bases). Sequencing was carried out using peripheral blood. The CDR3 spells CASSFDRSSYNEQFF. CDR3 DNA: TGTGCCAGCAGCTTCGACAGAAGCTCCTACAATGAGCAGTTCTTC.